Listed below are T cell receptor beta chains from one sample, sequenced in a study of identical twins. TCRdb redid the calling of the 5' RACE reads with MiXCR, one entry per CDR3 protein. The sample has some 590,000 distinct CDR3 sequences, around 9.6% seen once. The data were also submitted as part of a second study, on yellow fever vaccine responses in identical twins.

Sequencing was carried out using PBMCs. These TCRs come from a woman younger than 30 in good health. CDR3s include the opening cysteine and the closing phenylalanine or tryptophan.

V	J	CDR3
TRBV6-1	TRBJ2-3	CASRLAGGFGDTQYF
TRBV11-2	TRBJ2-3	CASTQGYSATDTQYF
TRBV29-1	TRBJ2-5	CSVELSRVETQYF
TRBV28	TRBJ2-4	CASSPHAGAVAKNIQYF
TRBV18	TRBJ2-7	CASSPGQNEQYF
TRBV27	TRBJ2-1	CASSLRDREFNEQFF
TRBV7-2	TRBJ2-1	CASSSGVVNEQFF
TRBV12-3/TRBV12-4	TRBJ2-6	CASSTRTNRANVLTF
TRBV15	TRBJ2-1	CATSREILKTANEQFF
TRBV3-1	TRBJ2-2	CASSPALTGELFF
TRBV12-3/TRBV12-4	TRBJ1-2	CASSVTGKANYGYTF
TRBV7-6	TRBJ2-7	CASSLGAGGSSYEQYF
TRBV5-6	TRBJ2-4	CASSLEAGGRAKNIQYF
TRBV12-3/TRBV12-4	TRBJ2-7	CASSLGARVGDEQYF
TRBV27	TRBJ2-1	CASSPGLAGGPSYNEQFF
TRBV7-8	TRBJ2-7	CASSLPPRDEQYF
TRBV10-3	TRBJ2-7	CAISDLRDRGNEQYF
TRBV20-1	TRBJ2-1	CSARRENEQFF
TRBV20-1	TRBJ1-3	CSARVYSGNTIYF
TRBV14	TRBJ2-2	CASSQGPALNTGELFF
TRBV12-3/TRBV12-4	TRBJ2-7	CASSPRDGVSPTRQYF
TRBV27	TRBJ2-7	CASKDRLAGPNYEQYF
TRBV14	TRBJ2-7	CASSQDGWGRPPYEQYF
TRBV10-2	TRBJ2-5	CASSILAGGHGETQYF
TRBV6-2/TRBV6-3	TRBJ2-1	CASSYSFQGKYNEQFF
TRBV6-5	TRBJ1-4	CASSPGTELFF
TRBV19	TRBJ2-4	CASRKGVGNIQYF
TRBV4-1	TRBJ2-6	CASSQAEGSGANVLTF
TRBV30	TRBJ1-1	CAWSVLGLLDEAFF
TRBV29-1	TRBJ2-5	CSVTGTETQYF
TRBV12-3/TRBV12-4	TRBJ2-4	CASSLTGYKNIQYF
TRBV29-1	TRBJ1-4	CSVLRGELFF
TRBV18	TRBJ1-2	CASSPADQNYGYTF
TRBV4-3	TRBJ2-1	CASSQDRQGLNEQFF
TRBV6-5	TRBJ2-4	CASSYVDRVDQNIQYF